The clone carrying this TCR beta chain was counted a few times. The sample comes from a study of blood T cell repertoires in COVID-19. The method was immunoSEQ multiplex PCR; TCRdb's version includes in-frame clones alone and lacks a portion of them. The data show around 68,000 clones, roughly 84% seen once. After removal of 2 bases from V and 4 bases from J, the junction contained 3 bases not matched to a gene. The V gene's germline CDR1 is SGHAT and CDR2 FQNNGV. The CDR3 runs 14 residues. The clonotype comes from a man between 50 and 59 years old with active COVID-19. This sequence joins TRBV11-2 and TRBJ1-1; 8 bases are shared with TRBD1. Sequencing was carried out using peripheral blood. This CDR3 is CASSLQGASTEAFF. DNA of the CDR3: TGTGCCAGCAGCTTACAGGGGGCTAGCACTGAAGCTTTCTTT.